This T cell receptor beta chain was recovered during a study of cytomegalovirus exposure and HLA in healthy donors (dated by TCRdb to between 2016 and 2019). About the investigation overall: According to an earlier analysis of a few hundred of the donors, about 179 million T cells yielded 95 million to 140 million unique TCR beta sequences and roughly 280 Gb of sequence data. A separate validation cohort of roughly 130 different subjects was used in addition to the roughly 670-subject first cohort. Rather than using new phenotypic data, the later analysis identified candidate immune exposures from TCR beta sequences and from how often those sequences occurred across donors. Class I and class II HLA loci were covered by the typing at four-digit resolution. The study profiled the T cell repertoires of hundreds of subjects by immunosequencing and related them to cytomegalovirus serostatus. In a later analysis, previously published TCR beta repertoires from 666 donors were re-analyzed and high-resolution HLA genotyping was added so that TCR occurrence patterns could be studied. An earlier analysis of roughly 600 of the donors used high-throughput TCR beta sequencing to judge whether each TCR beta V gene segment behaved as functional or pseudogenic. In a later genetic analysis, genome-wide SNP genotypes for 398 of the 666 donors were used, and that subset was treated as a discovery cohort. All discovery cohort repertoires had been generated using a single sequencing platform. Donor age, sex, ethnicity and CMV serostatus were collected together with the repertoire data. Five DR-DQ haplotypes were treated as single units for association and clustering because of strong linkage in the cohort. To predict cytomegalovirus infection status, the study brought together high-throughput TCR immunosequencing, statistical association of individual TCRs with disease status, and machine learning. On average, around 230,000 unique TCR beta nucleotide sequences were sequenced per donor among several hundred genotyped donors of the cohort, with 15% to 20% of those sequences being non-productive. An early release covering roughly 600 HLA-typed donors comprised approximately 290 gigabases of sequencing data and about 90 million unique TCR sequences. The number of donors typed differed by locus, with roughly 629-640 for A, B, C, DRB1 and DQB1, roughly 550 for DQA1, 600 to 610 for DPA1, and about 450 for DPB1. The study aimed to test whether cataloging public T cell receptors could reveal signatures of past pathogen exposure. The genetic ancestry cluster associated with self-reported Caucasian donors included 70% to 85% of the roughly 390 genotyped donors.

As to this clone: Its antigen is currently not known. No clone much larger than this one lies a single base away; base qualities are absent.

The library was produced with the immunoSEQ multiplex PCR assay. For the multiplex PCR, a mixture combining 60 forward primers for TCR Vbeta segments and 13 reverse primers for TCR Jbeta segments was used. Amplification of the CDR3 region of rearranged TCR beta genes was performed with a multiplex PCR assay on genomic DNA. On the Illumina HiSeq System, the amplified TCR beta libraries were sequenced as 87-base-pair reads. On the authors' methods: A later analysis tallied around 82 million unique TCR beta chains across the 700 or so repertoires, and approximately 9.9 million of those chains were shared by two or more donors. Raw reads were error-corrected and collapsed into unique sequences with a nearest-neighbor algorithm that merged closely related sequences to remove PCR and sequencing errors. Alignment of CDR3 sequences to IMGT reference sequences was used to assign V, D and J gene segments. For a sequence to be retained, at least a six-nucleotide match to both a V gene segment and a J gene segment was required. Rearrangements were called productive when the CDR3 lacked stop codons and stayed in frame with V and J; all others were non-productive. CDR3 was defined by IMGT convention, running from the second conserved V-encoded cysteine to the conserved J-encoded phenylalanine. In an earlier analysis of around 570 of the donors, sequences lacking an unambiguous match to a single V gene segment were excluded. An earlier analysis of several hundred of the donors called V segments functional above 56.7% productive rearrangements and segregating when the between-donor standard deviation exceeded 5%. A statistical classification framework was developed to diagnose cytomegalovirus status using the catalog of TCR beta chain sequences. In a later analysis, V and J genes were assigned by comparing TCR nucleotide sequences against IMGT/GENE-DB human TR gene sequences. A later analysis assigned CDR3 sequences and most-parsimonious VDJ recombination scenarios with the TCRdist pipeline. In a later analysis, every TCR beta chain was defined by the combination of its CDR3 amino acid sequence and its V-gene family, and reads without a unique V-gene family were dropped. As a way to deal with suspected cross-contamination and a sequencing artifact, a later analysis dropped 640 or so nucleotide sequences that were highly shared and had low generation probability. A later analysis calculated a clonal expansion index for each public chain from normalized within-repertoire ranks of inferred template counts. In a later analysis, generation probabilities were computed with a VDJ recombination model fitted to out-of-frame rearrangements, and the resulting probabilities were checked against IGoR. Hypergeometric tests were used in a later analysis to score TCR-TCR, TCR-HLA and TCR-CMV co-occurrence, with a repertoire-size bias correction applied to the TCR pairs. False discovery rates were estimated in a later analysis by permuting HLA or CMV assignments 20 times. In a later analysis, co-occurring TCRs were grouped with DBSCAN, and TCRdist sequence similarity was added when clustering was performed within HLA-allele-positive subsets. For co-occurrence clustering, repertoires with fewer than 30,000 or more than 120,000 public chains were excluded, along with four or five repertoires with anomalous nucleotide sharing. Sourced from immuneACCESS, this table was stored by TCRdb with only in-frame sequences that have V and J called. A share of the clones is absent; for the studies checked, an unresolved V gene accounts for under half, and the remainder has no known explanation. The D gene and trimming were derived from the DNA, and the V and J assignments and clone size from that table. The sample table records around 92,000 clones; around 81% of these occur just once. Around 2% of the sample is taken by the ten largest.

In total, just over 650 healthy bone marrow donors made up the cohort. At the time of sampling, all cohort members were nominally healthy, though unrecorded immune exposures were likely present. The donor tested CMV seronegative and was one of the 352 seronegative cohort members. A peripheral blood sample was collected from each donor, and TCR beta sequencing was performed on peripheral blood mononuclear cells. Genomic DNA was extracted from the blood cell samples with the Qiagen DNeasy Blood Extraction Kit. Study-wide conclusions, independent of this receptor: Broadly in line with IMGT annotations, most TCR beta V segments showed up in productive rearrangements about 87% or about 30% of the time in an earlier analysis of about 500 of the donors. The earlier analysis of about 600 of the donors excluded 15 to 20 rarely observed V segments, including chromosome 9 orphons, because counts were too low. Compared with equally common non-associated chains, HLA-associated TCR beta chains in a later analysis were more clonally expanded and had lower generation probabilities. The classifier was reported to diagnose cytomegalovirus status with high specificity and sensitivity in both the original cohort and the validation cohort. A cluster of highly shared sequence variants was judged likely to represent a technical artifact of the sequencing pipeline. According to the authors, the approach could potentially be generalized to other disease states and immunological phenotypes. Linkage disequilibrium might explain the correlated functional status among segregating V segments, but an unknown experimental factor could not be ruled out. The only immune exposure information available for the cohort was CMV serostatus. When HLA alleles, especially DR and DQ, strongly co-occurred, TCR associations were difficult to assign to individual alleles. In a later genetic analysis, fewer N-insertions in productive TCRs were reported among donors in an Asian-associated ancestry cluster than the roughly 700-donor mean. V-gene and J-gene trimming of TCR beta chains was associated with a missense DCLRE1C variant in a later genetic analysis, and the association was replicated in an independent cohort. In vitro tests confirmed that a few of the cytomegalovirus-associated TCR beta chains recognize cytomegalovirus antigens. Most CMV-associated TCR beta chains appeared to be HLA-restricted in a later analysis, and the HLA associations seemed to be driven largely by CMV exposure. The 87-base-pair reads could not distinguish some IMGT-functional V segments, including TRBV6-2 and TRBV6-3, so those segments were excluded. According to a later analysis, TCR association rates differed among HLA loci, with DRB1 alleles showing the most associated TCRs and HLA-C alleles showing the fewest. A later analysis reported that several top co-occurrence clusters appeared linked to parvovirus B19, influenza, CMV and Epstein-Barr virus. Sequencing depth was assumed to be roughly uniform across donors in the presence/absence analyses, though that assumption may not hold. Most TCR sequences were observed very rarely across donors, whereas some public TCRs were present in many individuals. A further reported finding was that TCR beta sequences accurately predicted the HLA-A and HLA-B alleles for most subjects in the first cohort. Because HLA typing was unavailable for some donors at each locus, only the typed subset was used in association tests. In a later analysis, some 17,000 TCR beta sequences were associated with specific HLA alleles at a false discovery rate of 0.05. This cohort had only TCR beta chains sequenced, and the lack of alpha or paired-chain data limited which features could be detected. In the study, approximately 160 TCR beta chains were listed as associated with cytomegalovirus.

V loses 3 bases, J loses 2 bases, and the germline ends lie 5 bases apart. In the germline V gene (reference sequence), CDR1 corresponds to LNHNV and CDR2 to YYDKDF. The CDR3 starts with the cysteine, ends with the phenylalanine, and has 12 residues. CDR3 DNA is the only sequence kept; it has 36 bases, read in frame from the first base. The rearranged chain carries TRBV15 and TRBJ2-7, with the D gene call left open. The receptor was isolated from a man aged 18 to 35 in good health and CMV-seronegative. Sequencing used PBMCs. CDR3 protein: CATSSGPYEQYF. The nucleotide sequence reads as follows: TGTGCCACCAGCAGCGGTCCCTACGAGCAGTACTTC.